This TCR beta chain was obtained from a study of read filtering for tumor transcriptome and immune sequencing. Looking at the study overall: Per sample, TCR-region reads ranged about 4 to 11 million by IR-seq, roughly 85 to 1,400 by RNA-seq.

The library was built from roughly 400 ng RNA with molecular barcoded adaptors for alpha/delta and beta/gamma chains. MiXCR was run by TCRdb on the reads, yielding one entry per CDR3 protein. The table includes 100,000 to 150,000 distinct CDR3 sequences, over 10% detected once. This CDR3 has 18 amino acids. The germline gives CDR1 SGHVS, CDR2 FNYEAQ. The ends lost 4 bases at V and 3 bases at J; junction bases unmatched: 16. Material for sequencing was a population of CD138-negative cells sorted from bone marrow. This sequence was found in a donor over 35 with multiple myeloma. This chain links TRBV7-6 with TRBJ2-7; 9 nucleotides match TRBD2. The CDR3 spells CASSSSHRPGLARYEQYF. The CDR3 DNA is TGTGCCAGCAGCTCATCCCACCGACCGGGACTAGCACGCTACGAGCAGTACTTC. Full variable domain (remainder filled in from reference TRBV7-6 and TRBJ2-7): GAGVSQSPRYKVTKRGQDVALRCDPISGHVSLYWYRQALGQGPEFLTYFNYEAQQDKSGLPNDRFSAERPEGSISTLTIQRTEQRDSAMYRCASSSSHRPGLARYEQYFGPGTRLTVT.